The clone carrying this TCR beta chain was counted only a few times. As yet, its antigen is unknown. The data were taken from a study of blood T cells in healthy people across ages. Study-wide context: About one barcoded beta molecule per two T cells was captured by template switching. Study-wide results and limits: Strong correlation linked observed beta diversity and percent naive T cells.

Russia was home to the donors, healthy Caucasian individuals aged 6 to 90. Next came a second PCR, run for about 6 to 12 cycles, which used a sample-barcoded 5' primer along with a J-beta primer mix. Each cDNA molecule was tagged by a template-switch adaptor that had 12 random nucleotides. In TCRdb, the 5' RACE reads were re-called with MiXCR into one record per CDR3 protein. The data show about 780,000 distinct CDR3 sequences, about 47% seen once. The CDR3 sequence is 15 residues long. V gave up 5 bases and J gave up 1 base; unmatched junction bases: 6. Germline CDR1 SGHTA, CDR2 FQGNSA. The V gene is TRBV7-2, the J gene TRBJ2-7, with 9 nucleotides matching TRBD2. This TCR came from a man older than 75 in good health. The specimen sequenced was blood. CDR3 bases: TGTGCCAGCAGCCGTGGACTAGCGTATTCCTACGAGCAGTACTTC. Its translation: CASSRGLAYSYEQYF.